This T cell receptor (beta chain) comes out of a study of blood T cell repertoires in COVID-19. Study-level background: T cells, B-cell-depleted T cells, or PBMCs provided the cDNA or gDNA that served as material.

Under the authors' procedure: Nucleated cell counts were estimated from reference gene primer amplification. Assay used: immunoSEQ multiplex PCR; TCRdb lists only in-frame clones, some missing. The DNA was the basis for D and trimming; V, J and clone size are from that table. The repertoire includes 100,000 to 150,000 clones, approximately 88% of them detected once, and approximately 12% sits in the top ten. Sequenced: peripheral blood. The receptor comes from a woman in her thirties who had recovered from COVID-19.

As DNA, the CDR3 is TGTGCCAGCAGCCCAGCGGCTTACAACACTGAAGCTTTCTTT. It yields the protein CASSPAAYNTEAFF. The gene calls are TRBV7-9 and TRBJ1-1; no reliable D call. The germline V gene has CDR1 SEHNR and CDR2 FQNEAQ (reference sequence). Trimming took 5 bases from V and 2 from J, leaving 12 bases between them. This CDR3 has 14 residues.